These T cell receptor beta chains were read from a single sample in a study of response to subunit inactivated influenza vaccine. One entry per CDR3 protein, called by TCRdb with MiXCR from the RT-PCR reads. The table shows hundreds of thousands of distinct CDR3 sequences, with 15% to 18% occurring only once. Sequencing used PBMCs from blood, obtained 12 days after vaccination. Receptors originate from a man in his fifties who received an inactivated influenza vaccine. CDR3s include the opening cysteine and the closing phenylalanine or tryptophan. D genes are given only for firm matches. Not all rows give a size; the values are once, few, many and, for expanded clones, a class.

j_gene: TRBJ2-2
abundance: once
d_gene: -
v_gene: TRBV2
CDR3aa: CASKPDMVNTGELFF
CDR3nt: TGTGCCAGCAAACCGGATATGGTGAACACCGGGGAGCTGTTTTTT

j_gene: TRBJ2-1
abundance: few
d_gene: -
v_gene: TRBV6-1
CDR3aa: CASSEMGYEQFF
CDR3nt: TGTGCCAGCAGTGAAATGGGGTATGAGCAGTTCTTC

j_gene: TRBJ1-2
abundance: few
d_gene: -
v_gene: TRBV29-1
CDR3aa: CSVPGLTHYGYTF
CDR3nt: TGCAGCGTACCGGGACTTACACACTATGGCTACACCTTC

j_gene: TRBJ2-5
abundance: few
d_gene: -
v_gene: TRBV12-3/TRBV12-4
CDR3aa: CASSSDTEETQYF
CDR3nt: TGTGCCAGCAGTTCGGACACCGAAGAGACCCAGTACTTC

j_gene: TRBJ1-2
abundance: few
d_gene: -
v_gene: TRBV3-1
CDR3aa: CASSQERRTILRDGYTF
CDR3nt: TGTGCCAGCAGCCAAGAAAGAAGGACAATCCTGAGAGATGGCTACACCTTC

j_gene: TRBJ2-5
abundance: many
d_gene: -
v_gene: TRBV4-2
CDR3aa: CASSQERRAHQETQYF
CDR3nt: TGTGCCAGCAGCCAAGAAAGGAGGGCGCACCAAGAGACCCAGTACTTC

j_gene: TRBJ2-7
abundance: -
d_gene: -
v_gene: TRBV6-6
CDR3aa: CASSYSEDYEQYF
CDR3nt: TGTGCCAGCAGTTACTCGGAGGACTACGAGCAGTACTTC

j_gene: TRBJ1-1
abundance: few
d_gene: -
v_gene: TRBV25-1
CDR3aa: CASSEVGVNTEAFF
CDR3nt: TGTGCCAGCAGTGAGGTAGGGGTGAACACTGAAGCTTTCTTT

j_gene: TRBJ2-5
abundance: -
d_gene: -
v_gene: TRBV5-1
CDR3aa: CASSFADSQETQYF
CDR3nt: TGCGCCAGCAGCTTCGCGGACAGCCAAGAGACCCAGTACTTC

j_gene: TRBJ2-3
abundance: few
d_gene: -
v_gene: TRBV28
CDR3aa: CASTQATGTSTDTQYF
CDR3nt: TGTGCCAGCACGCAAGCAACCGGGACTAGCACAGATACGCAGTATTTT

j_gene: TRBJ2-2
abundance: many
d_gene: -
v_gene: TRBV25-1
CDR3aa: CASSRGATGELFF
CDR3nt: TGTGCCAGCAGTCGTGGGGCCACCGGGGAGCTGTTTTTT

j_gene: TRBJ2-7
abundance: few
d_gene: -
v_gene: TRBV11-3
CDR3aa: CASSWQGSDEQYF
CDR3nt: TGTGCCAGCAGTTGGCAGGGGAGTGACGAGCAGTACTTC

j_gene: TRBJ2-5
abundance: many
d_gene: -
v_gene: TRBV29-1
CDR3aa: CSVLEWQETQYF
CDR3nt: TGCAGCGTTTTAGAGTGGCAAGAGACCCAGTACTTC

j_gene: TRBJ2-3
abundance: -
d_gene: -
v_gene: TRBV6-1
CDR3aa: CASSPGHTDTQYF
CDR3nt: TGTGCCAGCAGTCCGGGCCACACAGATACGCAGTATTTT

j_gene: TRBJ2-1
abundance: few
d_gene: TRBD1
v_gene: TRBV5-1
CDR3aa: CASSLRPGQTDNEQFF
CDR3nt: TGCGCCAGCAGCTTGAGGCCGGGACAGACCGACAATGAGCAGTTCTTC

j_gene: TRBJ2-5
abundance: many
d_gene: TRBD1
v_gene: TRBV5-1
CDR3aa: CASRTDRGRIETQYF
CDR3nt: TGCGCCAGCCGCACGGACAGGGGGCGTATAGAGACCCAGTACTTC

j_gene: TRBJ2-5
abundance: -
d_gene: -
v_gene: TRBV7-2
CDR3aa: CASSPVALGVKTQYF
CDR3nt: TGTGCCAGCAGCCCTGTTGCTCTCGGAGTCAAGACCCAGTACTTC

j_gene: TRBJ1-1
abundance: many
d_gene: TRBD1
v_gene: TRBV27
CDR3aa: CASSPRTGLNTEAFF
CDR3nt: TGTGCCAGCAGTCCACGGACAGGGCTGAACACTGAAGCTTTCTTT

j_gene: TRBJ2-7
abundance: -
d_gene: TRBD1
v_gene: TRBV4-3
CDR3aa: CASSEGQGSYEQYF
CDR3nt: TGCGCCAGCAGCGAGGGACAGGGCTCCTACGAGCAGTACTTC

j_gene: TRBJ1-1
abundance: many
d_gene: -
v_gene: TRBV18
CDR3aa: CASSPNGFTEAFF
CDR3nt: TGTGCCAGCTCCCCCAATGGTTTCACTGAAGCTTTCTTT

j_gene: TRBJ1-5
abundance: few
d_gene: -
v_gene: TRBV20-1
CDR3aa: CSARRFNQPQHF
CDR3nt: TGCAGTGCCCGCAGATTCAATCAGCCCCAGCATTTT

j_gene: TRBJ2-7
abundance: -
d_gene: -
v_gene: TRBV7-9
CDR3aa: CASSFTPGHGAYEQYF
CDR3nt: TGTGCCAGCAGCTTTACACCCGGTCATGGGGCCTACGAGCAGTACTTC

j_gene: TRBJ2-1
abundance: few
d_gene: TRBD1
v_gene: TRBV27
CDR3aa: CASSLGQGFFLAYNEQFF
CDR3nt: TGTGCCAGCAGCCTGGGACAGGGTTTTTTCCTTGCCTACAATGAGCAGTTCTTC

j_gene: TRBJ1-1
abundance: few
d_gene: -
v_gene: TRBV20-1
CDR3aa: CSARALTELRTEAFF
CDR3nt: TGCAGTGCTAGAGCTTTGACAGAGCTACGCACTGAAGCTTTCTTT

j_gene: TRBJ1-1
abundance: few
d_gene: -
v_gene: TRBV20-1
CDR3aa: CSATREQTNTEAFF
CDR3nt: TGCAGTGCTACTAGGGAACAGACAAACACTGAAGCTTTCTTT

j_gene: TRBJ2-1
abundance: -
d_gene: -
v_gene: TRBV20-1
CDR3aa: CSAGRDSYNEQFF
CDR3nt: TGCAGTGCTGGGCGAGACTCCTACAATGAGCAGTTCTTC

j_gene: TRBJ2-7
abundance: few
d_gene: TRBD1
v_gene: TRBV7-9
CDR3aa: CASRSTGSGNEQYF
CDR3nt: TGTGCCAGCAGATCGACAGGGAGTGGCAACGAGCAGTACTTC

j_gene: TRBJ1-5
abundance: many
d_gene: -
v_gene: TRBV20-1
CDR3aa: CSVPVLGNQPQHF
CDR3nt: -

j_gene: TRBJ1-1
abundance: many
d_gene: -
v_gene: TRBV29-1
CDR3aa: CSVVFGWGGTEAFF
CDR3nt: TGCAGCGTTGTTTTTGGGTGGGGCGGCACTGAAGCTTTCTTT

j_gene: TRBJ1-2
abundance: few
d_gene: TRBD1
v_gene: TRBV28
CDR3aa: CASNDRDFFGYTF
CDR3nt: TGTGCCAGCAATGACAGGGACTTCTTCGGCTACACCTTC

j_gene: TRBJ2-7
abundance: -
d_gene: -
v_gene: TRBV7-6
CDR3aa: CASSLVDFPAEEQYF
CDR3nt: TGTGCCAGCAGCTTAGTTGACTTCCCGGCTGAAGAGCAGTACTTC

j_gene: TRBJ1-5
abundance: -
d_gene: -
v_gene: TRBV12-3/TRBV12-4
CDR3aa: CASTEEGVQPQHF
CDR3nt: TGTGCCAGCACCGAAGAAGGGGTACAGCCCCAGCATTTT

j_gene: TRBJ2-1
abundance: -
d_gene: TRBD1
v_gene: TRBV14
CDR3aa: CASSQRRDSSYNEQFF
CDR3nt: TGTGCCAGCAGCCAACGTCGGGACAGCTCCTACAATGAGCAGTTCTTC

j_gene: TRBJ1-6
abundance: few
d_gene: TRBD1
v_gene: TRBV25-1
CDR3aa: CASSSYDRGRDSPLHF
CDR3nt: TGTGCCAGCAGTAGCTACGACAGGGGCAGGGATTCACCCCTCCACTTT

j_gene: TRBJ2-3
abundance: few
d_gene: -
v_gene: TRBV7-9
CDR3aa: CASSSQSQGQYF
CDR3nt: TGTGCCAGCAGCTCTCAGTCACAAGGGCAGTATTTT

j_gene: TRBJ2-1
abundance: many
d_gene: TRBD2
v_gene: TRBV4-3
CDR3aa: CASSQDSKLAGGEQFF
CDR3nt: TGCGCCAGCAGCCAAGATAGTAAGCTAGCGGGGGGGGAGCAGTTCTTC

j_gene: TRBJ2-1
abundance: few
d_gene: -
v_gene: TRBV5-1
CDR3aa: CASSLAPGTDSYNEQFF
CDR3nt: TGCGCCAGCAGCTTGGCCCCCGGGACTGATTCCTACAATGAGCAGTTCTTC

j_gene: TRBJ2-3
abundance: -
d_gene: -
v_gene: TRBV5-1
CDR3aa: CASSATGFGSTDTQYF
CDR3nt: TGCGCCAGCAGCGCCACAGGGTTTGGTAGCACAGATACGCAGTATTTT

j_gene: TRBJ2-1
abundance: -
d_gene: TRBD2
v_gene: TRBV28
CDR3aa: CASTEVGGGEYNEQFF
CDR3nt: TGTGCCAGCACCGAGGTGGGCGGGGGGGAATACAATGAGCAGTTCTTC

j_gene: TRBJ1-5
abundance: many
d_gene: -
v_gene: TRBV3-1
CDR3aa: CASAPGTRNQPQHF
CDR3nt: TGTGCCAGCGCCCCAGGGACACGCAATCAGCCCCAGCATTTT

j_gene: TRBJ1-4
abundance: -
d_gene: -
v_gene: TRBV28
CDR3aa: CASSLPGGFNEKLFF
CDR3nt: TGTGCCAGCAGTCTACCGGGGGGCTTCAATGAAAAACTGTTTTTT